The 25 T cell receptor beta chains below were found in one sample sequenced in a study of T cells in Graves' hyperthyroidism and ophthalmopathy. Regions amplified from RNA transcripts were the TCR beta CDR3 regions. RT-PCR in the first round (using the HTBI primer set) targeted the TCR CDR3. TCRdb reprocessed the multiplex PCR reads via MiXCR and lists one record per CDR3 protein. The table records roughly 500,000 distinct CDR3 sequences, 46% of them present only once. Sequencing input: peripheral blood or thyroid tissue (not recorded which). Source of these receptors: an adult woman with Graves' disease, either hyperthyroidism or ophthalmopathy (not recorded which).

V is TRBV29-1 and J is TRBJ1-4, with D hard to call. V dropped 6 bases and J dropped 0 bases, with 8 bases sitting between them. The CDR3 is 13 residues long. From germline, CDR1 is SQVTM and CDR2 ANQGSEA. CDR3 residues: CSVRNPTNEKLFF. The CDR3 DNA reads TGCAGCGTCAGAAATCCAACTAATGAAAAACTGTTTTTT.

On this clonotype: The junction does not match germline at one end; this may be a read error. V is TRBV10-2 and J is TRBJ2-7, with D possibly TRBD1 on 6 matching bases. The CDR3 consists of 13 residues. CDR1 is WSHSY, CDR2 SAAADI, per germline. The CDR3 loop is CASSPGTFYEQYF. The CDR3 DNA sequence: TGTGCCAGCTCACCAGGGACATTCTACGAGCAGTACTTC.

CDR3 nucleotides: TGTGCCAGCAGCTTGCTAGCGGGAGATCCCTCCGAGCAGTACTTC. It is translated as CASSLLAGDPSEQYF. This chain uses TRBV9 with TRBJ2-7; 10 bases are shared with TRBD2. CDR3 length: 15 amino acids. V trimming: 4 bases; J trimming: 6 bases; junction bases outside the gene matches: 10. Germline CDR1 reads SGDLS; CDR2 reads YYNGEE.

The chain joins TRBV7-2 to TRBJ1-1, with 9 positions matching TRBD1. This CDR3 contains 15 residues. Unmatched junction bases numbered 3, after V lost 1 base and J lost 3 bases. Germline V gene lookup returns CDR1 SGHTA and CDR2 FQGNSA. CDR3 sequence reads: CASSLEGQGYTEAFF. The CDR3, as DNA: TGTGCCAGCAGCTTAGAGGGACAGGGTTACACTGAAGCTTTCTTT. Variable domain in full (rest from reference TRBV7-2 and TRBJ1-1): GAGVSQSPSNKVTEKGKDVELRCDPISGHTALYWYRQSLGQGLEFLIYFQGNSAPDKSGLPSDRFSAERTGGSVSTLTIQRTQQEDSAVYLCASSLEGQGYTEAFFGQGTRLTVV.

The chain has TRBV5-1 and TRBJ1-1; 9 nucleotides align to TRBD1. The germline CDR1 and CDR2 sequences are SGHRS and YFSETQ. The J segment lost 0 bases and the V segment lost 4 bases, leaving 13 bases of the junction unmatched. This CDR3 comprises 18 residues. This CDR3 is CASSIRGGQGIMNTEAFF. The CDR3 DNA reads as TGCGCCAGCAGCATCCGGGGGGGACAGGGAATCATGAACACTGAAGCTTTCTTT.

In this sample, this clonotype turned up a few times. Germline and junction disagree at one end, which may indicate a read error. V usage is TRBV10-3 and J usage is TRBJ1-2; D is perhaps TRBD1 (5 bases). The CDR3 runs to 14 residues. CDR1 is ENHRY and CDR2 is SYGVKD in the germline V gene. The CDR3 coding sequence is TGTGCCAGCAGTCAAGACAGCCCCCCTTATGGCTACACCTTC. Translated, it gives CASSQDSPPYGYTF.

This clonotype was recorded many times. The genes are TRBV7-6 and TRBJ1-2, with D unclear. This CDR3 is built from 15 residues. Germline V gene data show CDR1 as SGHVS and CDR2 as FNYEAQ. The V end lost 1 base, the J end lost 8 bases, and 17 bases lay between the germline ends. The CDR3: CASSLEPEGSSGYTF. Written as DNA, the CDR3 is TGTGCCAGCAGCTTAGAGCCCGAGGGTTCGTCCGGCTACACCTTC.

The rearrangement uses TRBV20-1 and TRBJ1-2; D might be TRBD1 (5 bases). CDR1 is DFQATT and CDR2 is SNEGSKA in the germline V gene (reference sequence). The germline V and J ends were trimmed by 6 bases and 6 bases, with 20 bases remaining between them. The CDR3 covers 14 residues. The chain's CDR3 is CSAPDTSGDDGYTF. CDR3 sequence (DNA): TGCAGTGCGCCCGACACTTCCGGGGACGATGGCTACACCTTC.

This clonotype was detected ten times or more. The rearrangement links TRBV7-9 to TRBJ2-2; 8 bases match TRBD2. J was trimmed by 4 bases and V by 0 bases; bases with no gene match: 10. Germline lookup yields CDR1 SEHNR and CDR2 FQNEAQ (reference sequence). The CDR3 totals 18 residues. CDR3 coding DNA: TGTGCCAGCAGCTTAGCAGTATTAGCGGGACCTATCACCGGGGAGCTGTTTTTT. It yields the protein CASSLAVLAGPITGELFF.

Here the CDR3 reads CASSLAAGLNTEAFF. The CDR3 coding sequence is TGTGCCAGCAGCTTAGCTGCGGGGTTGAACACTGAAGCTTTCTTT. The V call is TRBV7-8, the J call TRBJ1-1; the D is unclear. Germline V gene data show CDR1 as SGHVS and CDR2 as FQNEAQ. Between the trimmed V and J ends, which lost 0 bases and 0 bases, there was a span of 8 bases. CDR3 size: 15 residues.

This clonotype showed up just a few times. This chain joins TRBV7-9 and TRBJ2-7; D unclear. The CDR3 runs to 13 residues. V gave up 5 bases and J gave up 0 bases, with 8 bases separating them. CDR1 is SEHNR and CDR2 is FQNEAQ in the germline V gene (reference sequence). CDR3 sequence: CASSTGLSYEQYF. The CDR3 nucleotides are TGTGCCAGCAGCACGGGCCTCTCCTACGAGCAGTACTTC.

CDR3 sequence (DNA): TGTGCCAGCAGGTCCACCGGGACAGGGCCTGAAAAACTGTTTTTT. Amino acid sequence: CASRSTGTGPEKLFF. V gene TRBV6-5 combines with J gene TRBJ1-4; 9 nucleotides line up with TRBD1. The CDR3 length is 15 residues. The V and J ends lost 6 bases and 7 bases, in that order; junction bases with no gene match: 9. CDR1 and CDR2 (germline): MNHEY, SVGAGI.

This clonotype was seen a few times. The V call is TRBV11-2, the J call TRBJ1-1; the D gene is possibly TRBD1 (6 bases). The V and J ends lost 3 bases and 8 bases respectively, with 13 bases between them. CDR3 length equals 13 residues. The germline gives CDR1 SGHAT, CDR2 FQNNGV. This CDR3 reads CASSLHGGKEAFF. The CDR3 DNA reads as TGTGCCAGCAGCTTGCATGGGGGCAAGGAAGCTTTCTTT. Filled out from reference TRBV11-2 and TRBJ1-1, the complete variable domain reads EAGVAQSPRYKIIEKRQSVAFWCNPISGHATLYWYQQILGQGPKLLIQFQNNGVVDDSQLPKDRFSAERLKGVDSTLKIQPAKLEDSAVYLCASSLHGGKEAFFGQGTRLTVV.

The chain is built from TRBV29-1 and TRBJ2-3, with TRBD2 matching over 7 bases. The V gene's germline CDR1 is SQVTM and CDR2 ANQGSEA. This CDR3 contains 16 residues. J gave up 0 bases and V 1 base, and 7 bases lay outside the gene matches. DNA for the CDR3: TGCAGCGTTGAAGCGGGGATACTAGCGAGCACAGATACGCAGTATTTT. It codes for CSVEAGILASTDTQYF.

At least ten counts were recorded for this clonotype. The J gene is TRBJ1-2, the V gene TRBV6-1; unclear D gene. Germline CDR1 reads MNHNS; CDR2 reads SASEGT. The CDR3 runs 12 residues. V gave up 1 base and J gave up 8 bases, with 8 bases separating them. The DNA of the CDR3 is TGTGCCAGCAGTGAAGGTTGGAGCGGCTACACCTTC. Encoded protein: CASSEGWSGYTF.

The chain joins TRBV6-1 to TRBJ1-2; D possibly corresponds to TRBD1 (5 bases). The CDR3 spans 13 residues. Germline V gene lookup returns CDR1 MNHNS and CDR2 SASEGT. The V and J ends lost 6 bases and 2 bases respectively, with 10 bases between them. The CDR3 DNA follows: TGTGCCAGCAGCCCCCGGGACAACTATGGCTACACCTTC. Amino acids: CASSPRDNYGYTF.

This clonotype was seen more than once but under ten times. The CDR3 DNA sequence: TGTGCCAGCAGCCGGATCGGGGAGCTGTTTTTT. Translation gives CASSRIGELFF. The chain combines TRBV6-6 with TRBJ2-2; D uncertain. The germline gives CDR1 MNHNY, CDR2 SVGAGI (reference sequence). This CDR3 is 11 amino acids long. V shed 6 bases and J shed 7 bases, with 6 bases lying between them.

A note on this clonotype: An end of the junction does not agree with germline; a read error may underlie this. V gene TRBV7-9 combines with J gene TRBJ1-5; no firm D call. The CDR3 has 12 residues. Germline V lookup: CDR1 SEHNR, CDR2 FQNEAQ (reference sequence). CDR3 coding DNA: TGTGCCTCGGCAGGCAGCACTCAGCCCCAGCATTTT. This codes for CASAGSTQPQHF.

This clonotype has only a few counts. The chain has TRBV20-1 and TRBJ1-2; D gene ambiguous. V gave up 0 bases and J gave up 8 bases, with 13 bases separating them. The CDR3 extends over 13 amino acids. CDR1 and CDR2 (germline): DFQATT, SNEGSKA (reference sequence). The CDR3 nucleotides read TGCAGTGCTAGAGAAGGAGGGCTTGGGGGCTACACCTTC. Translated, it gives CSAREGGLGGYTF.

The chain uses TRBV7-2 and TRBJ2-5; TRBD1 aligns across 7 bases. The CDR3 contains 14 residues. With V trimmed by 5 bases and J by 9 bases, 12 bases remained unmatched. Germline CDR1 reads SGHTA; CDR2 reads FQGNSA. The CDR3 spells CASSPGISRGPQYF. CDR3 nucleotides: TGTGCCAGCAGCCCGGGGATATCAAGGGGGCCCCAGTACTTC.

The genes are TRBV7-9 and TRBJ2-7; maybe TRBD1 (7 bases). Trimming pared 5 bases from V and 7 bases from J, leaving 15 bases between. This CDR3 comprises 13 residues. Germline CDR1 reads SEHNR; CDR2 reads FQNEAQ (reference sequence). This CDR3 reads CASSLTGTWEQYF. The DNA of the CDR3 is TGTGCCAGCAGCCTGACAGGGACTTGGGAGCAGTACTTC.

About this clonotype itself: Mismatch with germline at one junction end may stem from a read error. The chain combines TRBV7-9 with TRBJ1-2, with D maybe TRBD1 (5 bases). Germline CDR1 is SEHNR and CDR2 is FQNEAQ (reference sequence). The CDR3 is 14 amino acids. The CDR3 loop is CASSLVGGESGCTF. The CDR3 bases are TGTGCCAGCAGCTTGGTCGGAGGGGAAAGCGGCTGCACCTTC. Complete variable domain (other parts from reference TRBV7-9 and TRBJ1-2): DTGVSQNPRHKITKRGQNVTFRCDPISEHNRLYWYRQTLGQGPEFLTYFQNEAQLEKSRLLSDRFSAERPKGSFSTLEIQRTEQGDSAMYLCASSLVGGESGCTFGSGTRLTVV.

The CDR3 sequence: CAISAQGADTEAFF. CDR3 coding DNA: TGTGCCATCAGTGCGCAGGGGGCGGACACTGAAGCTTTCTTT. The chain combines TRBV10-3 with TRBJ1-1; 8 bases line up with TRBD1. This CDR3 comprises 14 residues. V lost 4 bases and J lost 3; bases outside the gene matches: 4. Per germline, CDR1 ENHRY and CDR2 SYGVKD.

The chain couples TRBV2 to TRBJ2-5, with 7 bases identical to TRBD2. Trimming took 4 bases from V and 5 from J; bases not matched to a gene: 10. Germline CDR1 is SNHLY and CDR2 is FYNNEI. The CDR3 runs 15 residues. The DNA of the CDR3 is TGTGCCAGCAGTGGGTGGGAGGGCGGCTATGAGACCCAGTACTTC. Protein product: CASSGWEGGYETQYF. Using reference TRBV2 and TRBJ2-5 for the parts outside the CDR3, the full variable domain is EPEVTQTPSHQVTQMGQEVILRCVPISNHLYFYWYRQILGQKVEFLVSFYNNEISEKSEIFDDQFSVERPDGSNFTLKIRSTKLEDSAMYFCASSGWEGGYETQYFGPGTRLLVL.

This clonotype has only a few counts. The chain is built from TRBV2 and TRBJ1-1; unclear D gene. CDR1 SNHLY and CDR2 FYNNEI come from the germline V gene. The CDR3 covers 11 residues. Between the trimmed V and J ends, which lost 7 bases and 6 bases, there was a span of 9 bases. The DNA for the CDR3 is TGTGCCAGCATGCGGTATGCTGAAGCTTTCTTT. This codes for CASMRYAEAFF.